The 13 T cell receptor beta chains presented below share a single source sample, sequenced in a study of regulatory T cells in long-lasting Graves disease. As for time point: newly diagnosed GD, antithyroid drugs for less than 3 months. TCR sequences were obtained from RNA taken from PBMCs. To make TCR beta libraries, researchers used iRepertoire HTBI primers and Arm-PCR of CDR3 regions. TCRdb reprocessed the multiplex PCR reads via MiXCR and lists one record per CDR3 protein. In the table there are around 420,000 distinct CDR3 sequences, 15% of which are singletons. These data also featured in a second study, about T cells in Graves' hyperthyroidism and ophthalmopathy.

The sample consisted of peripheral blood mononuclear cells (PBMCs), taken at new diagnosis, from a patient treated with antithyroid drugs. Receptors were obtained from a woman between 40 and 55 years old with Graves disease.

This clonotype has a count of ten or more. V gene TRBV15 combines with J gene TRBJ2-1, with 7 positions matching TRBD2. The CDR3 extends over 13 amino acids. Germline lookup yields CDR1 LNHNV and CDR2 YYDKDF (reference sequence). The J segment lost 8 bases and the V segment lost 8 bases, leaving 9 bases of the junction unmatched. The CDR3 loop reads CATPPAGVYEQFF. The CDR3 nucleotides are TGTGCCACCCCCCCTGCGGGAGTATATGAGCAGTTCTTC.

Details on this clonotype: A much larger clone differs by one base, so this may be a read error. This CDR3 is CASSGTGYDSPLHF. The CDR3 nucleotides read TGTGCCAGCAGTGGGACAGGGTACGATTCACCCCTCCACTTT. The genes are TRBV6-1 and TRBJ1-6, with 8 bases that match TRBD1. J gave up 8 bases and V 4 bases, and 4 bases lay outside the gene matches. Germline loops: CDR1 MNHNS, CDR2 SASEGT. The CDR3 extends over 14 amino acids.

This clonotype occurred a few times. The chain joins TRBV7-9 to TRBJ2-5, with TRBD2 as a possible D gene (6 bases). The germline V and J ends were trimmed by 5 bases and 5 bases, with 21 bases remaining between them. Germline V gene data show CDR1 as SEHNR and CDR2 as FQNEAQ (reference sequence). The CDR3 extends over 16 amino acids. The CDR3, as DNA: TGTGCCAGCAGCCACCCTGCCGCAGGGAGGATGGAGACCCAGTACTTC. It yields the protein CASSHPAAGRMETQYF.

In this sample, this clonotype turned up many times. V and J are TRBV27 and TRBJ2-1, with 9 bases that match TRBD2. Trimming at V came to 7 bases and at J to 8 bases, leaving 12 bases not matched to a gene. The CDR3 totals 15 residues. Per germline, CDR1 MNHEY and CDR2 SMNVEV (reference sequence). The CDR3 DNA reads TGTGCCAGCAACGCCTATAGCGGGAGTGTATATGAGCAGTTCTTC. It yields the protein CASNAYSGSVYEQFF.

This clonotype was observed many times. This chain uses TRBV19 with TRBJ1-2; 12 nucleotides agree with TRBD1. The germline V gene encodes CDR1 LNHDA and CDR2 SQIVND (reference sequence). The V gene end was trimmed by 3 bases and the J gene end by 8 bases; junction bases not matched to a gene: 4. The CDR3 sequence is 14 residues long. The CDR3 loop is CASSIWDRGQGYTF. CDR3 sequence (DNA): TGTGCCAGTAGTATTTGGGACAGGGGGCAAGGCTACACCTTC.

The CDR3 DNA reads as TGTGCCAGCAGCTTAAGTAGTTCACAGGCCTACAATGAGCAGTTCTTC. It specifies CASSLSSSQAYNEQFF. The V call is TRBV7-2, the J call TRBJ2-1, with D perhaps TRBD1 (5 bases). CDR1 and CDR2 from the germline V gene are SGHTA and FQGNSA. V lost 2 bases, J lost 2 bases, and 13 bases lay in between. This CDR3 region has 16 residues.

This clonotype occurred many times. The chain has TRBV28 and TRBJ2-5; TRBD1 matches at 10 bases. Germline values: CDR1 MDHEN, CDR2 SYDVKM. V was clipped by 0 bases and J by 4 bases; unmatched bases: 2. CDR3 length: 15 residues. The CDR3 DNA reads TGTGCCAGCAGTTTATGGACAGGGGGCGGAGAGACCCAGTACTTC. Translated: CASSLWTGGGETQYF. The complete variable domain, with remaining parts taken from reference TRBV28 and TRBJ2-5, reads DVKVTQSSRYLVKRTGEKVFLECVQDMDHENMFWYRQDPGLGLRLIYFSYDVKMKEKGDIPEGYSVSREKKERFSLILESASTNQTSMYLCASSLWTGGGETQYFGPGTRLLVL.

This clonotype came up many times. The rearrangement uses TRBV6-2 or TRBV6-3 and TRBJ2-7, with a possible D match to TRBD2 (6 bases). The germline CDR1 and CDR2 sequences are MNHEY and SVGEGT. This CDR3 region has 14 residues. V lost 0 bases to trimming and J lost 5 bases, with 11 bases between them. CDR3 DNA: TGTGCCAGCAGTTACTCAAGGAGGGGCGACGAGCAGTACTTC. Its protein product is CASSYSRRGDEQYF.

This clonotype was observed at least ten times. This chain uses TRBV11-2 with TRBJ2-1; 11 bases match TRBD1. The germline gives CDR1 SGHAT, CDR2 FQNNGV. V dropped 5 bases and J dropped 3; count of bases not matched to a gene: 6. The CDR3 consists of 16 residues. The CDR3 here is CASSLIGTGGYNEQFF. The CDR3 coding sequence is TGTGCCAGCAGCCTAATAGGGACAGGGGGCTACAATGAGCAGTTCTTC. Full variable domain (remainder filled in from reference TRBV11-2 and TRBJ2-1): EAGVAQSPRYKIIEKRQSVAFWCNPISGHATLYWYQQILGQGPKLLIQFQNNGVVDDSQLPKDRFSAERLKGVDSTLKIQPAKLEDSAVYLCASSLIGTGGYNEQFFGPGTRLTVL.

This clonotype was seen once. The CDR3 does not end in the conserved phenylalanine or tryptophan, so this is likely a read error. V usage is TRBV24-1 and J usage is TRBJ2-5, with D perhaps TRBD2 (5 bases). The CDR3 totals 14 residues. V shed 1 base and J shed 4 bases, with 9 bases lying between them. The germline gives CDR1 KGHDR, CDR2 SFDVKD. The CDR3 nucleotides are TGTGCCACCAGTGATTTCAAAAGCGGAGAGACCCAGTACCTC. Its protein is CATSDFKSGETQYL.

This clonotype was seen more than once but under ten times. This chain links TRBV7-9 with TRBJ2-1, with D tentatively TRBD1 (6 bases). Trimming pared 2 bases from V and 3 bases from J, leaving 23 bases between. The germline V gene has CDR1 SEHNR and CDR2 FQNEAQ (reference sequence). CDR3 length: 19 residues. In DNA form, the CDR3 reads TGTGCCAGCAGCTTACCTCAAACAGGGTCAAGATCACACTACAATGAGCAGTTCTTC. This codes for CASSLPQTGSRSHYNEQFF.

In this sample, this clonotype turned up a few times. This likely came from a read error, as a far larger clone is one base away. This sequence joins TRBV18 and TRBJ2-3; D ambiguous. The J call is doubtful: the DNA matches TRBJ2-7 better. Germline V gives CDR1 KGHSH, CDR2 LQKENI. This CDR3 region has 13 residues. CDR3 loop: CASSPSPAREQYF. Written as DNA, the CDR3 is TGTGCCAGCTCACCCTCCCCGGCGCGCGAGCAGTACTTC.

This clonotype was seen many times. CDR3 coding DNA: TGTGCCAGCAGTTCGCTAACAGGAGAAACCTACGAGCAGTACTTC. It encodes CASSSLTGETYEQYF. The chain carries TRBV6-2 or TRBV6-3 and TRBJ2-7; possibly TRBD1 for D (5 bases). The CDR3 loop spans 15 amino acids. V was pared by 4 bases and J by 2 bases, with 15 bases between. Germline lookup yields CDR1 MNHEY and CDR2 SVGEGT.